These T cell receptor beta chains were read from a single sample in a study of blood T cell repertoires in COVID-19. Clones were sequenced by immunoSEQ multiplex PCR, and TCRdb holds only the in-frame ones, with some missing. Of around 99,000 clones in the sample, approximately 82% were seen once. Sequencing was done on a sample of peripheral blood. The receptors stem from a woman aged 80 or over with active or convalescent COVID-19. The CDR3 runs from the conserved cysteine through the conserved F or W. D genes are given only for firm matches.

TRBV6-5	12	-	CGCQDFTYEQYF
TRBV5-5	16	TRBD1	CASTGTGGIVGTEAFF
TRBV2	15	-	CASSENGQPNTEAFF
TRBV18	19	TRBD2	CASSLLVTASGRATDTQYF
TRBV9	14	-	CASSVVAENTEAFF
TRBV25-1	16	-	CASAERRSGVQETQYF
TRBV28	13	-	CASSLPGNSPLHF
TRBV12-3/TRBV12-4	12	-	CASSLNDRPYTF
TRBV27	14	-	CASSSGHPKEKLFF
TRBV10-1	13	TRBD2	CASRVGLAGEQYF
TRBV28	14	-	CASSPGTPLATQYF
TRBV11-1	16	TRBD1	CASSLIRGRRVTEAFF
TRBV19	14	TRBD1	CASRQGSNTGELFF
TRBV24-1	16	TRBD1	CATSDTPGQGPHEQFF
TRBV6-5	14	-	CASARAGINQPQHF
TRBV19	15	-	CASSFSGGGADTQYF
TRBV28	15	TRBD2	CASGGLAGNYNEQFF
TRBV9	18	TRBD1	CASSSPGPGTGTNYGYTF
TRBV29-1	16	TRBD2	CSVDRRTSGRHNEQFF
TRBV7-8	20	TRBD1	CASSLAKPGTGVSGANVLTF
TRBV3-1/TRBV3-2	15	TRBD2	CASSQGTSFADTQYF
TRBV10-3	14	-	CAISRDKNTGELFF